This TCR beta chain stems from a study of long-term antiretroviral therapy in people with HIV. Study-level results: After ART, diversity increased yet remained lower than transplant donor controls. Among HIV repertoires, CDR3 length ranges were narrower than those of controls. All time points showed a repertoire dominated by clones expanded before ART.

The V end lost 0 bases, the J end lost 0 bases, and 11 bases lay between the germline ends. Germline CDR1 GTSNPN, CDR2 SVGIG (reference sequence). There are 15 residues in the CDR3. Sequencing relied on immunoSEQ assay v3.0, run at survey level. This table comes from immunoSEQ multiplex PCR, and its TCRdb copy is limited to in-frame clones, with some not included. The data hold about 25,000 clones, with more than 80% observed a single time. In the case of this clone: What it binds is not known.

Held in samples before DNA extraction were 1-10 million cryopreserved PBMC. The chain carries TRBV30 and TRBJ1-2, with D tentatively TRBD1 (5 bases). Specimen: unsorted PBMCs, collected 7.6 years after starting antiretroviral therapy. The source of this sequence is a woman between 40 and 55 years old with HIV. The CDR3 coding sequence is TGTGCCTGGAGTGTACAAGGGACCCCTAACTATGGCTACACCTTC. This gives the protein CAWSVQGTPNYGYTF.